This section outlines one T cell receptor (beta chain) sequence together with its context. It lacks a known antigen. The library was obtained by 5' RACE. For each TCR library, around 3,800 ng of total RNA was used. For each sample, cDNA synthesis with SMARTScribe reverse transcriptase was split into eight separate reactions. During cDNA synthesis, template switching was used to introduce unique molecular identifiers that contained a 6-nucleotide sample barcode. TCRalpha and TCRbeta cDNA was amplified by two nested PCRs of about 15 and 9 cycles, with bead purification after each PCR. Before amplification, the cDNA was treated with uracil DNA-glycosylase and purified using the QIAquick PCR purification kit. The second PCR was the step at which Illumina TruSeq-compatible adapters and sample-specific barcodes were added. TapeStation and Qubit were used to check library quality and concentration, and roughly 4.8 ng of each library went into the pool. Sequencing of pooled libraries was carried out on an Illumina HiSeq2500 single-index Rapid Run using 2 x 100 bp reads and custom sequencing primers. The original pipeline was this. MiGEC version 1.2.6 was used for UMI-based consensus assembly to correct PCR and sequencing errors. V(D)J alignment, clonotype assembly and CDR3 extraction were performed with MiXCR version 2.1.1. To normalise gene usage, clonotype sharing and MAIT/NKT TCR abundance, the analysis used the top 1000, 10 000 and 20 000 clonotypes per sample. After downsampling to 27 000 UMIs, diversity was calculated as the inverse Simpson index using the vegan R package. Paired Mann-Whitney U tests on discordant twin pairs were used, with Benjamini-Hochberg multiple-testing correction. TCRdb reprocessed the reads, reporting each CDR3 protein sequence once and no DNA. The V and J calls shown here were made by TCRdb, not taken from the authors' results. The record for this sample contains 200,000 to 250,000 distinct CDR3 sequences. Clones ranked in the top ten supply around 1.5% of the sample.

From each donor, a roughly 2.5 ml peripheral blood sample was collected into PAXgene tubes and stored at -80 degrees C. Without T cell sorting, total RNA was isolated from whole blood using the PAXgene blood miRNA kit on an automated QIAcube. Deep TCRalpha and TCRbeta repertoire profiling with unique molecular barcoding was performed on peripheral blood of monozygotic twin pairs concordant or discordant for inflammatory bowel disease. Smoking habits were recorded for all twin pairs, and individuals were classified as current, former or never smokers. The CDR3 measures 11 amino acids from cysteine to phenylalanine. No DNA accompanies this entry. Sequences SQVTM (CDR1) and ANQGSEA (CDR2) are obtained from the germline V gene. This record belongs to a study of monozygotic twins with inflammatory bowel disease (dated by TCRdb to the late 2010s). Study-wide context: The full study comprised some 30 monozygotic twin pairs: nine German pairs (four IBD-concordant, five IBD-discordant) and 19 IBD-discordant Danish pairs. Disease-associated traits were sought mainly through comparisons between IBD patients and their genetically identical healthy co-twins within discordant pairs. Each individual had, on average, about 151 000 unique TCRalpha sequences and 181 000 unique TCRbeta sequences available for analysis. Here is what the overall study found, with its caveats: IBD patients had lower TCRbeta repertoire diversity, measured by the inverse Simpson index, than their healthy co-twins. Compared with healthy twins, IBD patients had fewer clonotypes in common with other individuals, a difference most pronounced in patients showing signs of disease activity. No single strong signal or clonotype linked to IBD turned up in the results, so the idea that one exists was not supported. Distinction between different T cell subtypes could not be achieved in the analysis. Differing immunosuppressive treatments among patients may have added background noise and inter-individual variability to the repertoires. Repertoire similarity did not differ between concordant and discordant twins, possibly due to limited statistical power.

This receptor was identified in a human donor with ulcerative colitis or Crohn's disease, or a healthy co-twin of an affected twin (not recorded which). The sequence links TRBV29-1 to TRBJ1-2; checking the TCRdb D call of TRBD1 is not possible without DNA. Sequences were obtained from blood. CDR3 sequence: CSVGDAYGYTF.